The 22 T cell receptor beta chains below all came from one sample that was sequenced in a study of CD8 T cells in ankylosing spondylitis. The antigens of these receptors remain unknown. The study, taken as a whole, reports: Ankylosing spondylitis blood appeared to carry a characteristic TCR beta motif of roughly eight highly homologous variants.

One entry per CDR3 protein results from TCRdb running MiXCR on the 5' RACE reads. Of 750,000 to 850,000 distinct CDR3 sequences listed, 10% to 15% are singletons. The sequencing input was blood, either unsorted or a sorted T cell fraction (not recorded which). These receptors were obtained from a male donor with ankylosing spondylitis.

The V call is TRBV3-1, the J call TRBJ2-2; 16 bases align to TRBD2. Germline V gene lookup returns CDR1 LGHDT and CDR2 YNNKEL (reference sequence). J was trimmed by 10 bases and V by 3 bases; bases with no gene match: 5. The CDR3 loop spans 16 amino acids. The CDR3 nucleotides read TGTGCCAGCAGCCACGGGACTAGCGGGAGGGCCGTGGAGCTGTTTTTT. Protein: CASSHGTSGRAVELFF. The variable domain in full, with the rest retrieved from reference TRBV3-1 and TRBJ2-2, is DTAVSQTPKYLVTQMGNDKSIKCEQNLGHDTMYWYKQDSKKFLKIMFSYNNKELIINETVPNRFSPKSPDKAHLNLHINSLELGDSAVYFCASSHGTSGRAVELFFGEGSRLTVL.

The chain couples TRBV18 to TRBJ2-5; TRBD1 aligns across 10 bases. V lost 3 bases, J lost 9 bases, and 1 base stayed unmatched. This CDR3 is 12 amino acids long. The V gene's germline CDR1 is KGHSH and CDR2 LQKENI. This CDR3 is CASSPDRGSQYF. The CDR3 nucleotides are TGTGCCAGCTCACCGGACAGGGGGTCCCAGTACTTC.

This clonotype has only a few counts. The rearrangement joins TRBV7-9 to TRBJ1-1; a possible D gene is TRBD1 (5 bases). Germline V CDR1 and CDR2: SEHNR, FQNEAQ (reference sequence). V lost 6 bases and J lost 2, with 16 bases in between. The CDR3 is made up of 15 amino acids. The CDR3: CASSRLGHLNTEAFF. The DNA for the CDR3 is TGTGCCAGCAGTCGTCTAGGACATCTTAACACTGAAGCTTTCTTT.

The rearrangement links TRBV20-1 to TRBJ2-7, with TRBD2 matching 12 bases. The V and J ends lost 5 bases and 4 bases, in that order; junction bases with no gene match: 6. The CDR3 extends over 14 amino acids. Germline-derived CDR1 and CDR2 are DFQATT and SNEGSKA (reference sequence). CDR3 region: CSAFSSGGAYEQYF. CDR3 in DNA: TGCAGTGCTTTCTCTAGCGGGGGGGCTTACGAGCAGTACTTC.

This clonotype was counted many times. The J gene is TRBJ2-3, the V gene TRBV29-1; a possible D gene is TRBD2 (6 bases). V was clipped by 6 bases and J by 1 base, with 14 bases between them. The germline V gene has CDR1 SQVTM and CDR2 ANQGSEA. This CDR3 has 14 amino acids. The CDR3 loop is CSVGGRARTDTQYF. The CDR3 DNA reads TGCAGCGTCGGAGGGCGGGCCCGCACAGATACGCAGTATTTT.

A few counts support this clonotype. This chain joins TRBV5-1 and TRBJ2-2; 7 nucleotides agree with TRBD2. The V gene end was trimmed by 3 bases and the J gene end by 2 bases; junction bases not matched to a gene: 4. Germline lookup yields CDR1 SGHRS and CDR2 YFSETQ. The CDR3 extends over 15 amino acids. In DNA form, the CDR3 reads TGCGCCAGCAGCTCAAGCGGGGTTAACACCGGGGAGCTGTTTTTT. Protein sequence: CASSSSGVNTGELFF. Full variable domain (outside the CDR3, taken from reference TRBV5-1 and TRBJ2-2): KAGVTQTPRYLIKTRGQQVTLSCSPISGHRSVSWYQQTPGQGLQFLFEYFSETQRNKGNFPGRFSGRQFSNSRSEMNVSTLELGDSALYLCASSSSGVNTGELFFGEGSRLTVL.

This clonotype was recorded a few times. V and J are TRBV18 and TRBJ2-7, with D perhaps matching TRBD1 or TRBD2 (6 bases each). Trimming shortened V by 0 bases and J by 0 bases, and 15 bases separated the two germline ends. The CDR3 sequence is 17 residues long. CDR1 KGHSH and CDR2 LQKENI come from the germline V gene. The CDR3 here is CASSPPRRGLDSYEQYF. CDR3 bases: TGTGCCAGCTCACCACCTCGCCGGGGGCTAGACTCCTACGAGCAGTACTTC.

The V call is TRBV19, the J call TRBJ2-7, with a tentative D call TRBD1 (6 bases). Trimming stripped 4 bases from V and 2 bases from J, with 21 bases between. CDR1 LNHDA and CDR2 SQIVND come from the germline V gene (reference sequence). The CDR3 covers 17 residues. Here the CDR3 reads CASSSVRPGDLAYEQYF. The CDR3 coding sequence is TGTGCCAGTAGTAGTGTCCGACCAGGGGACCTAGCCTACGAGCAGTACTTC.

The CDR3 nucleotides read TGTGCCAGCAGTTCCAGGGGACTAAAGACCCAGTACTTC. It translates to CASSSRGLKTQYF. The V call is TRBV12-3 or TRBV12-4, the J call TRBJ2-5, with D maybe TRBD2 (7 bases). V gave up 4 bases and J gave up 6 bases, with 12 bases separating them. CDR3 length: 13 residues.

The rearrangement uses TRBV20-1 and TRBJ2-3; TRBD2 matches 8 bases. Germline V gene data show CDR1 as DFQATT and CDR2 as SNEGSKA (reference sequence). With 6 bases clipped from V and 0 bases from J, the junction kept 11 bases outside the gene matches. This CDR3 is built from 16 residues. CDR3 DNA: TGCAGTGCCCAAGCGGCTAGCGGGCCTAGCACAGATACGCAGTATTTT. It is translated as CSAQAASGPSTDTQYF.

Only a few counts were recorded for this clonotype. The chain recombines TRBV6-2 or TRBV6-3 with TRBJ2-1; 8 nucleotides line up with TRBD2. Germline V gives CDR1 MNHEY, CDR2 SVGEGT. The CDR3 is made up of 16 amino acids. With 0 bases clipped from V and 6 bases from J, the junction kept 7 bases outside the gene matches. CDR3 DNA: TGTGCCAGCAGTTACTCGACGGGGGGGCCTTCCAATGAGCAGTTCTTC. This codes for CASSYSTGGPSNEQFF.

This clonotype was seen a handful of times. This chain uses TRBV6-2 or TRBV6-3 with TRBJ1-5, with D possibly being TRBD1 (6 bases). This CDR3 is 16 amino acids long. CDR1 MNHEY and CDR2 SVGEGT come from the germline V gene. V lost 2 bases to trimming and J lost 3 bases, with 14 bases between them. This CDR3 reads CASSYVGQPFNQPQHF. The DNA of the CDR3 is TGTGCCAGCAGTTACGTAGGACAGCCATTCAATCAGCCCCAGCATTTT.

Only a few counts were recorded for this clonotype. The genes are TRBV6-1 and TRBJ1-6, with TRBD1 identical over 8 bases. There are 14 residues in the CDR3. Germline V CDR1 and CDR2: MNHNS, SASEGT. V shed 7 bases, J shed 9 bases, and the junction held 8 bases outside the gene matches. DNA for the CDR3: TGTGCCAGCACAGGCAGGGGGCTCGGTTCACCCCTCCACTTT. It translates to CASTGRGLGSPLHF.

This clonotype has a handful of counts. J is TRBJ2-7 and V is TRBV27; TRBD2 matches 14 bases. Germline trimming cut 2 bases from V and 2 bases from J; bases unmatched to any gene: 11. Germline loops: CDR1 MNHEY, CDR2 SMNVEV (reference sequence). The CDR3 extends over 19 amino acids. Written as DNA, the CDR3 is TGTGCCAGCAGTTTAAGATTCGTGGGACTAGCGGGAGTACCCTACGAGCAGTACTTC. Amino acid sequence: CASSLRFVGLAGVPYEQYF.

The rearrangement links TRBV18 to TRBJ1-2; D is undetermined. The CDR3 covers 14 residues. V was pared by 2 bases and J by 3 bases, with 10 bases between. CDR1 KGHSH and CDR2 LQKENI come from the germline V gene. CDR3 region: CASSPSRGDYGYTF. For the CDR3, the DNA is TGTGCCAGCTCACCATCGCGGGGAGACTATGGCTACACCTTC.

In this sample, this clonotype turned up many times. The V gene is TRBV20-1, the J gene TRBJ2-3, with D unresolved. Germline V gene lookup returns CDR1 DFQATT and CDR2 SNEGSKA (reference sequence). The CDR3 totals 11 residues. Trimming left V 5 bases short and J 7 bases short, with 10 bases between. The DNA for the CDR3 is TGCAGTGCTCGAAAAACGAATACGCAGTATTTT. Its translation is CSARKTNTQYF.

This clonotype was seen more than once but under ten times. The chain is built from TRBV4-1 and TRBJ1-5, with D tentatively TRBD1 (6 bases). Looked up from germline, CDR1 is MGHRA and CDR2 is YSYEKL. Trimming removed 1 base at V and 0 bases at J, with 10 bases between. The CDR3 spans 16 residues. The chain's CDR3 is CASSQAGHLSNQPQHF. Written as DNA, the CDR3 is TGCGCCAGCAGCCAAGCGGGACACCTTAGCAATCAGCCCCAGCATTTT.

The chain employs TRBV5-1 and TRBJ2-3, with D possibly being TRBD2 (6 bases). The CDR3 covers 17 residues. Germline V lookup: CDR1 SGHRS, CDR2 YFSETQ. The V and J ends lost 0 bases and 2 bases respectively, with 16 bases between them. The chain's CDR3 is CASSLAVSGRYTDTQYF. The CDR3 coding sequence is TGCGCCAGCAGCTTGGCCGTTAGCGGAAGATACACAGATACGCAGTATTTT.

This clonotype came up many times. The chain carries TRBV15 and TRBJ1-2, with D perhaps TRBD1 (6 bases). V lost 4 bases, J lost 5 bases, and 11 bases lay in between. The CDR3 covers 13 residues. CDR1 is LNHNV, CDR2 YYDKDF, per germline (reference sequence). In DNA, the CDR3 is TGTGCCACCAGCAACGACAGGCGATATGGCTACACCTTC. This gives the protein CATSNDRRYGYTF.

The CDR3 bases are TGTGCCAGCAGCCCTGGACAGGGAGAGGGCGAAAAACTGTTTTTT. The encoded protein is CASSPGQGEGEKLFF. This chain links TRBV5-6 with TRBJ1-4; TRBD1 aligns across 8 bases. The junction had 10 bases not matched to a gene; V was cut back by 4 bases and J by 8 bases. The germline gives CDR1 SGHDT, CDR2 YYEEEE. This CDR3 is 15 amino acids long.

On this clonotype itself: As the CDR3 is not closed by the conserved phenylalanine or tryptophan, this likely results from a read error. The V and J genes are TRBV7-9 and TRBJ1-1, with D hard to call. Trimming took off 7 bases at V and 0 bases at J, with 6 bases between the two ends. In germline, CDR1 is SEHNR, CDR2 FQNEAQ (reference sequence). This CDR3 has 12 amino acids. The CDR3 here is CASTVMNTEAFS. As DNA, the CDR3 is TGTGCCAGCACCGTAATGAACACTGAAGCTTTCTCT.

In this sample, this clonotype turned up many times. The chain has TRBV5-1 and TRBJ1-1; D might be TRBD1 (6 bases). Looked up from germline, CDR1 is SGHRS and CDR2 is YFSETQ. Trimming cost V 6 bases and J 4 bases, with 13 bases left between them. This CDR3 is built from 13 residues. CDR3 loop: CASTAEGGTEAFF. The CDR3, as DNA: TGCGCCAGCACTGCGGAAGGGGGCACTGAAGCTTTCTTT.